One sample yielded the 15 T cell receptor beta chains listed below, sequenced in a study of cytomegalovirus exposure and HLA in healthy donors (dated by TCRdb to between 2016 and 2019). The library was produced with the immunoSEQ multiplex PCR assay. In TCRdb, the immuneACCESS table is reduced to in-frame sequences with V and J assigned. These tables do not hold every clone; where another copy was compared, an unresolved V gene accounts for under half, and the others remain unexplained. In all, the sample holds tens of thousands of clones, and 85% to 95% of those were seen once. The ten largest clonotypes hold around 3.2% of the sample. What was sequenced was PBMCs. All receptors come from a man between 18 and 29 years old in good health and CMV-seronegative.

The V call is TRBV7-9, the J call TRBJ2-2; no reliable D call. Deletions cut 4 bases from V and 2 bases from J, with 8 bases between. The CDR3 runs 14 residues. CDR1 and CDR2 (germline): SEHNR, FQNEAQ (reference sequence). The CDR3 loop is CASSSNSNTGELFF. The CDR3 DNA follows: TGTGCCAGCAGCTCCAACAGTAACACCGGGGAGCTGTTTTTT.

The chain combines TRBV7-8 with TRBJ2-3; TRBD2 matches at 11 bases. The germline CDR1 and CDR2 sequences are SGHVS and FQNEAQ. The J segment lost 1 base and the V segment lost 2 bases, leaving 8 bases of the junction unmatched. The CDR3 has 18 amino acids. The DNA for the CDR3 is TGTGCCAGCAGCTTAAGGGGTAGCGGGGGGGCCGGCACAGATACGCAGTATTTT. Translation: CASSLRGSGGAGTDTQYF.

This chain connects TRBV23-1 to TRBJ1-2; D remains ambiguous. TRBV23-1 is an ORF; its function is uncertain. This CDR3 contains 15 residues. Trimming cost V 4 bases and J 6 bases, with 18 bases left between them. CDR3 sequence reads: CASSPWASVYNGYTF. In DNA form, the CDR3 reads TGCGCCAGCAGTCCCTGGGCCTCCGTCTACAATGGCTACACCTTC.

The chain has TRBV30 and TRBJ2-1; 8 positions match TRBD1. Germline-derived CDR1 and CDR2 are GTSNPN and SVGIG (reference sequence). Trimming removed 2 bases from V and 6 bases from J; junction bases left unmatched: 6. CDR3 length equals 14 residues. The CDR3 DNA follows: TGTGCCTGGAGTCCCGGACAGGGAGGCAATGAGCAGTTCTTC. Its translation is CAWSPGQGGNEQFF.

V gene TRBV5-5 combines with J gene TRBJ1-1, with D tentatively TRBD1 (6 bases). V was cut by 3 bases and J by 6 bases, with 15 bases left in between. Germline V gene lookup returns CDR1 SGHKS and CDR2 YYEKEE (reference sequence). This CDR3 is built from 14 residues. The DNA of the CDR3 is TGTGCCAGCAGCTCAGGACAGAATCGGCCTGAAGCTTTCTTT. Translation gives CASSSGQNRPEAFF. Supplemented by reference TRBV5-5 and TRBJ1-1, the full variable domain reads DAGVTQSPTHLIKTRGQQVTLRCSPISGHKSVSWYQQVLGQGPQFIFQYYEKEERGRGNFPDRFSARQFPNYSSELNVNALLLGDSALYLCASSSGQNRPEAFFGQGTRLTVV.

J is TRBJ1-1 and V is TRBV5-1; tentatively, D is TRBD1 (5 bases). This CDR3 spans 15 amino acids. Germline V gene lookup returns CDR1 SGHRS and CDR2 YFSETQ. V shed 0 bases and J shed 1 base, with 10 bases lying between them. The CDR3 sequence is CASSLGSGSNTEAFF. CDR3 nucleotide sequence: TGCGCCAGCAGCTTGGGTTCAGGGTCGAACACTGAAGCTTTCTTT.

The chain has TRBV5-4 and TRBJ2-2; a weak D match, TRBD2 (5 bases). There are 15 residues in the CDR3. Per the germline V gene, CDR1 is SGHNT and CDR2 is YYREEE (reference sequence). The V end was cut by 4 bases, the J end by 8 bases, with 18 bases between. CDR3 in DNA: TGTGCCAGCAGCAAAGAACTAGTTTCTACTGGGGAGCTGTTTTTT. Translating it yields CASSKELVSTGELFF. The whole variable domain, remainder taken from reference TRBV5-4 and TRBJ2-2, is ETGVTQSPTHLIKTRGQQVTLRCSSQSGHNTVSWYQQALGQGPQFIFQYYREEENGRGNFPPRFSGLQFPNYSSELNVNALELDDSALYLCASSKELVSTGELFFGEGSRLTVL.

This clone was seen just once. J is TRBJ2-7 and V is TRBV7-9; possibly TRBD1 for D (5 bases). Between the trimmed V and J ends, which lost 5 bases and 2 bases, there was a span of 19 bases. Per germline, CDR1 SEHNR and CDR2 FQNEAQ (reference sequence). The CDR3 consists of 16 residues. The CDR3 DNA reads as TGTGCCAGCAGCCCAGCGACAGCCGTTTTTGCCTACGAGCAGTACTTC. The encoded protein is CASSPATAVFAYEQYF.

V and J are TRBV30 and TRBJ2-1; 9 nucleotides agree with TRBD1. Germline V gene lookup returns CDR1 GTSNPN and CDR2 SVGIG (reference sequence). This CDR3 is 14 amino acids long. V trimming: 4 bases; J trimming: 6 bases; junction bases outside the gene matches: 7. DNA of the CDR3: TGTGCCTGGAACCTGGGACAGGGTACCAATGAGCAGTTCTTC. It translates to CAWNLGQGTNEQFF.

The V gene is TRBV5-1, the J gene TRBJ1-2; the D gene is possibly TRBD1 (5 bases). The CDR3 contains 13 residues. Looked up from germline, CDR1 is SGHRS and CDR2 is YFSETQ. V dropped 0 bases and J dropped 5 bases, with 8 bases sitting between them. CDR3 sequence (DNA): TGCGCCAGCAGCTTGGGACAGCTATATGGCTACACCTTC. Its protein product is CASSLGQLYGYTF.

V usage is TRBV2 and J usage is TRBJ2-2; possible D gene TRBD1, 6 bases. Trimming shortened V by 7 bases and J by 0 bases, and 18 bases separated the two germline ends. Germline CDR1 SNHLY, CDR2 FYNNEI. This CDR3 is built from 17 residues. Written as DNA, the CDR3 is TGTGCCAGCAAAGGGGAAGGGGGTACTCCGAACACCGGGGAGCTGTTTTTT. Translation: CASKGEGGTPNTGELFF.

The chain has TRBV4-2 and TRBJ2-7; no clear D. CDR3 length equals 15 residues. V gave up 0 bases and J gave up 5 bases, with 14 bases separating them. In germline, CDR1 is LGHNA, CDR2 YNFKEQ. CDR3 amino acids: CASSQDRANADEQYF. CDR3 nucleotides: TGTGCCAGCAGCCAAGATCGAGCCAATGCGGACGAGCAGTACTTC.

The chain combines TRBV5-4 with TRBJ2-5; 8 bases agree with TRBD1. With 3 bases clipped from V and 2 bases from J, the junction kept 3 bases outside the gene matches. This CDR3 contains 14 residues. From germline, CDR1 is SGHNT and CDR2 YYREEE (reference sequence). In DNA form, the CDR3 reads TGTGCCAGCAGCTCGGGACAGGATCAAGAGACCCAGTACTTC. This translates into CASSSGQDQETQYF.

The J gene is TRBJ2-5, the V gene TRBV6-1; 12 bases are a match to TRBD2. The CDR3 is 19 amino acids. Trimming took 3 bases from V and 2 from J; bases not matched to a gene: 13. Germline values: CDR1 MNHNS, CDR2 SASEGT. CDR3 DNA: TGTGCCAGCAGTGAGAACAGGTTTCTGACTAGCGGGGGACAAGAGACCCAGTACTTC. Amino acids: CASSENRFLTSGGQETQYF.

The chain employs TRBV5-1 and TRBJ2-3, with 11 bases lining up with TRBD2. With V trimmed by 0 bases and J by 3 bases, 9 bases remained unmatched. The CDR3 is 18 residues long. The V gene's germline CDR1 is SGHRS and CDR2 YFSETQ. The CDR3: CASSLAPHGTSGTDTQYF. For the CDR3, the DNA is TGCGCCAGCAGCTTGGCCCCACACGGGACTAGCGGTACAGATACGCAGTATTTT.